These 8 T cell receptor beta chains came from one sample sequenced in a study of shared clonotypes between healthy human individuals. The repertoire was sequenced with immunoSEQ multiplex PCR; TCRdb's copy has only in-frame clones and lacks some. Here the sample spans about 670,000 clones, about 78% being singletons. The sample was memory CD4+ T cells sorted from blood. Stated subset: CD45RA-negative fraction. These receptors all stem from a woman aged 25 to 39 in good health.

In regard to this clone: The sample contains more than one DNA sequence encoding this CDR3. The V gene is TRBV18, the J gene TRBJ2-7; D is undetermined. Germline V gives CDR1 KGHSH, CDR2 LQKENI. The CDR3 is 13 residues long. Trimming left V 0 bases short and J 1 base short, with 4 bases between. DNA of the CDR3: TGTGCCAGCTCACCACCAGGGTCCTACGAGCAGTACTTC. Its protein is CASSPPGSYEQYF. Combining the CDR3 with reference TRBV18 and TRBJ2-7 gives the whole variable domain NAGVMQNPRHLVRRRGQEARLRCSPMKGHSHVYWYRQLPEEGLKFMVYLQKENIIDESGMPKERFSAEFPKEGPSILRIQQVVRGDSAAYFCASSPPGSYEQYFGPGTRLTVT.

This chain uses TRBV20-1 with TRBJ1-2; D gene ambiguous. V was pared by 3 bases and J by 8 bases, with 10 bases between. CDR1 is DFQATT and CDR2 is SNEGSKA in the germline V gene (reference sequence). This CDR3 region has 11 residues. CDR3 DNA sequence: TGCAGTGCTAGTCCCGGGAACGGCTACACCTTC. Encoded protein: CSASPGNGYTF.

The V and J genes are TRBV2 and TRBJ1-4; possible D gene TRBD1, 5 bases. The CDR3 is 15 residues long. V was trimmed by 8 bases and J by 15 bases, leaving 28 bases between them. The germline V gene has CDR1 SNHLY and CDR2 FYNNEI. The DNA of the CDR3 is TGTGCCAGCTCCTTATTTGGAGTAGGGGTCCGGGAGGTGTTTTTT. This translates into CASSLFGVGVREVFF.

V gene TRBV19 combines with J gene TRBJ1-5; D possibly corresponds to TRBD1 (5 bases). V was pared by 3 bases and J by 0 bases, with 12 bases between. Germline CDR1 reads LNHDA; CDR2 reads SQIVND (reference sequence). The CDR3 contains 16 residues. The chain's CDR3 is CASSIVWGFSNQPQHF. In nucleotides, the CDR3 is TGTGCCAGTAGTATCGTTTGGGGGTTTAGCAATCAGCCCCAGCATTTT. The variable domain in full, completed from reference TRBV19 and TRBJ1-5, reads DGGITQSPKYLFRKEGQNVTLSCEQNLNHDAMYWYRQDPGQGLRLIYYSQIVNDFQKGDIAEGYSVSREKKESFPLTVTSAQKNPTAFYLCASSIVWGFSNQPQHFGDGTRLSIL.

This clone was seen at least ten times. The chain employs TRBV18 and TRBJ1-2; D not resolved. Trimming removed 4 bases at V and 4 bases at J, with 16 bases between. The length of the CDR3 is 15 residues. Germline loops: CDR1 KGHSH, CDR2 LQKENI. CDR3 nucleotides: TGTGCCAGCTCACGGGCCCTAACAGAGATCTATGGCTACACCTTC. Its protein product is CASSRALTEIYGYTF. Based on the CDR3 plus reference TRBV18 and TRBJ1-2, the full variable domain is NAGVMQNPRHLVRRRGQEARLRCSPMKGHSHVYWYRQLPEEGLKFMVYLQKENIIDESGMPKERFSAEFPKEGPSILRIQQVVRGDSAAYFCASSRALTEIYGYTFGSGTRLTVV.

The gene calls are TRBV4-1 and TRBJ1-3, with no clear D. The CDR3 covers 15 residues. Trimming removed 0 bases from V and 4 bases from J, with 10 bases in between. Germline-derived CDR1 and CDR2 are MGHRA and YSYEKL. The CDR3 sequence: CASSQDTATGNTIYF. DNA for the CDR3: TGCGCCAGCAGCCAAGATACTGCAACGGGAAACACCATATATTTT.

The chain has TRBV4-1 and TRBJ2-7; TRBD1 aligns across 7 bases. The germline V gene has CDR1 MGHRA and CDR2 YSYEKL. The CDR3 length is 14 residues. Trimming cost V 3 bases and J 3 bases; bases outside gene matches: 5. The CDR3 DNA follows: TGCGCCAGCAGCCAGACCGGGACAGTCTACGAGCAGTACTTC. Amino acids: CASSQTGTVYEQYF.

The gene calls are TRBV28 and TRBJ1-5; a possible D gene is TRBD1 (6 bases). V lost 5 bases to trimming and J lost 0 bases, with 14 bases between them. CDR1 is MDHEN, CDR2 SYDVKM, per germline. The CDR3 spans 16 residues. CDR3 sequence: CASSPGTSYSNQPQHF. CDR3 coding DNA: TGTGCCAGCAGTCCCGGGACATCTTATAGCAATCAGCCCCAGCATTTT.